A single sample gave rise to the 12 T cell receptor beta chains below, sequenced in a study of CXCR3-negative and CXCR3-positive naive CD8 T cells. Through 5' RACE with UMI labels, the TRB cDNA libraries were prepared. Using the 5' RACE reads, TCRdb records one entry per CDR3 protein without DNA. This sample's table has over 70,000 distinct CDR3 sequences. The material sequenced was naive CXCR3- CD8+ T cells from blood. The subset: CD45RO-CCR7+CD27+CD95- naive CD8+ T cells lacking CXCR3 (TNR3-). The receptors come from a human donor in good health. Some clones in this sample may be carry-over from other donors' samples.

The chain's CDR3 is CASTLGGAGEQYF. The V and J genes are TRBV12-3 or TRBV12-4 and TRBJ2-7; TCRdb picks TRBD1, but there is no DNA to check that call. The CDR3 spans 13 residues.

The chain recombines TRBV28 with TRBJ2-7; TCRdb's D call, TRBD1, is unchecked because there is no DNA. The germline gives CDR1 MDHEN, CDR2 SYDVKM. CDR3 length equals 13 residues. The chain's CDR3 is CAITGTDAWEQYF.

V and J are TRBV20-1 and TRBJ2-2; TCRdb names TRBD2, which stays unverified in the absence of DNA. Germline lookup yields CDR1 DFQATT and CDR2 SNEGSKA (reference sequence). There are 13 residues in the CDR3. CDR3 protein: CSARGLHTGELFF.

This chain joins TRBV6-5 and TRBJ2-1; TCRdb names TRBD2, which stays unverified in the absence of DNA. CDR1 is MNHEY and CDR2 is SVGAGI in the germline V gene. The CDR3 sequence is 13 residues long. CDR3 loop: CASSYGFEGEQFF.

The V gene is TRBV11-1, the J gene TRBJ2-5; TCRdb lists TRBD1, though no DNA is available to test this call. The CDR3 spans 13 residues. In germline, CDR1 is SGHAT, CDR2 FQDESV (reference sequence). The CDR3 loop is CASLPGEGETQYF.

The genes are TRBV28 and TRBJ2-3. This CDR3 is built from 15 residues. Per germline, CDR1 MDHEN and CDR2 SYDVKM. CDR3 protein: CASSLGRSYTDTQYF.

CDR3 amino acids: CASTPFSGRYLWNEQFF. The rearrangement joins TRBV3-1 to TRBJ2-1; checking the TCRdb D call of TRBD2 is not possible without DNA. Germline assignment: CDR1 LGHDT and CDR2 YNNKEL (reference sequence). This CDR3 comprises 17 residues.

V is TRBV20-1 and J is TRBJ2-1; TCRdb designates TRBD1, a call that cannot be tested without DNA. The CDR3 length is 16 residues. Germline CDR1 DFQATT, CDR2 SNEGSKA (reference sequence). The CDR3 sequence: CSPEVRDRGIYNEQFF.

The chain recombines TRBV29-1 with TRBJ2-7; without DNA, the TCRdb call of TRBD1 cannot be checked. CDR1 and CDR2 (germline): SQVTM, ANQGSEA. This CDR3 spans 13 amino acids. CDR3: CSVATDSSYEQYF.

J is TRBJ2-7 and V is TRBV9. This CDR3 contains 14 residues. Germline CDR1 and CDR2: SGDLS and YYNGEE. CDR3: CASSVGYLSYEQYF.

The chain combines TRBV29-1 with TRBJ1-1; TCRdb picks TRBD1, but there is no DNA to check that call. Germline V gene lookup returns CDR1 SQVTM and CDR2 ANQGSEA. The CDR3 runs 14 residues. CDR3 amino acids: CSVVEQGLGTEAFF.

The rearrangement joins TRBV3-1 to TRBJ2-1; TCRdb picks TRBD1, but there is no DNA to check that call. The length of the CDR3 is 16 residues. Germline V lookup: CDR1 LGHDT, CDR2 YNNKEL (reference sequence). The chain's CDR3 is CASSQVGPPIYNEQFF.